This TCR beta chain is drawn from a study of human T cells and chemical hapten exposure. Study-wide results and limits: Each of the donors had alopecia, so their immune responses may not resemble those of healthy people.

The ends were cut back, 4 bases at V and 4 bases at J, with 8 bases in the middle. The CDR3 loop spans 12 amino acids. The V gene's germline CDR1 is SQVTM and CDR2 ANQGSEA. Notes on this clonotype: The antigen remains unidentified.

As to time point: patch test 3, about 24 weeks after DPC sensitization. Treatment of the sample: therapeutic diphenylcyclopropenone sensitization with weekly scalp DPC. Individual cDNA molecules had unique molecular identifiers attached to them by the library. TCRdb passed the RACE reads through MiXCR, listing each CDR3 protein once. The sample yields tens of thousands of distinct CDR3 sequences, approximately 11% seen once. This receptor was taken from a woman between 50 and 59 years old with alopecia areata. Some clones in this sample may be carry-over from other donors' samples. Sample: whole blood, taken in connection with sensitization to the hapten diphenylcyclopropenone (DPC). The genes are TRBV29-1 and TRBJ1-5, with D perhaps matching TRBD1 (6 bases). The CDR3 sequence: CSVATGNQPQHF. As DNA, the CDR3 is TGCAGCGTTGCCACAGGGAATCAGCCCCAGCATTTT.